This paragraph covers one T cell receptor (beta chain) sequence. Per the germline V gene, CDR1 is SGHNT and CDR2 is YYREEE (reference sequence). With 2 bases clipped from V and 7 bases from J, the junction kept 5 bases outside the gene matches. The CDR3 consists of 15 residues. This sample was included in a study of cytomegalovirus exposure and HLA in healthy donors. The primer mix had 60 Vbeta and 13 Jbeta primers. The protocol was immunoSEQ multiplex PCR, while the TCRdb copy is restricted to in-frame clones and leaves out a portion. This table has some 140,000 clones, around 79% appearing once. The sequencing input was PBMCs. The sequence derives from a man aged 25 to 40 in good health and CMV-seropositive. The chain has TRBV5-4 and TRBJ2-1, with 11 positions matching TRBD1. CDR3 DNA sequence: TGTGCCAGCAGCTTCGGACAGGGGGCAGGGAATGAGCAGTTCTTC. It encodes CASSFGQGAGNEQFF.